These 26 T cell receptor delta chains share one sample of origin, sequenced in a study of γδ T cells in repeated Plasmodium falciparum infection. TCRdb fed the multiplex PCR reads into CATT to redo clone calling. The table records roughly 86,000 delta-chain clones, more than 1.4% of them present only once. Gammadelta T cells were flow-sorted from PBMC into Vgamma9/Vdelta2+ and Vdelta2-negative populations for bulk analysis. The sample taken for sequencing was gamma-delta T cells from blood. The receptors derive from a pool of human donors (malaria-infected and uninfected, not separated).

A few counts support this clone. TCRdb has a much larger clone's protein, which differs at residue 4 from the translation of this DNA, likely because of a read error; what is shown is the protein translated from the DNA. CDR3 sequence (DNA): TGTGCCTGTAACACCGTGGGGGATCCCCCTCGGAGGAGGACCGATAAACTCATCTTT. Translation: CACNTVGDPPRRRTDKLIF. The chain employs TRDV2 and TRDJ1; 8 nucleotides agree with TRDD3. No J gene is reported in TCRdb; it was inferred here by comparing the DNA with germline. CDR1 is GEAIGNYY and CDR2 is EKD in the germline V gene. The CDR3 loop spans 19 amino acids.

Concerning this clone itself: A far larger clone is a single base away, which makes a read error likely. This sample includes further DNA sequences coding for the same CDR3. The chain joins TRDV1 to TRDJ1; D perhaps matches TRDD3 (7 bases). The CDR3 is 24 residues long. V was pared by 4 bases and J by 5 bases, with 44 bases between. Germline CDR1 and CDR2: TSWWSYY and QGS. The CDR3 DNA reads TGTGCTCTTGGGGCCTTGCCTTCCGTACGCCAGGTAGACTGGGGAATACGAATTTCTGATAAACTCATCTTT. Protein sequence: CALGALPSVRQVDWGIRISDKLIF.

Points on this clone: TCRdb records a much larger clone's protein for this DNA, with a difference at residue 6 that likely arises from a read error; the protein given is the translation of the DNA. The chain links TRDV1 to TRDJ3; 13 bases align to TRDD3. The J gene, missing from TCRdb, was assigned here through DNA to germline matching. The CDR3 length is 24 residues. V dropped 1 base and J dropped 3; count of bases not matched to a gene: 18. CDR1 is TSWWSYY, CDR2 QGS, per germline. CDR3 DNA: TGTGCTCTTGGGGAACACCGCCCCATGGACTGGGGGATACGCTTCGGCTGGGACACCCGACAGATGTTTTTC. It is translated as CALGEHRPMDWGIRFGWDTRQMFF.

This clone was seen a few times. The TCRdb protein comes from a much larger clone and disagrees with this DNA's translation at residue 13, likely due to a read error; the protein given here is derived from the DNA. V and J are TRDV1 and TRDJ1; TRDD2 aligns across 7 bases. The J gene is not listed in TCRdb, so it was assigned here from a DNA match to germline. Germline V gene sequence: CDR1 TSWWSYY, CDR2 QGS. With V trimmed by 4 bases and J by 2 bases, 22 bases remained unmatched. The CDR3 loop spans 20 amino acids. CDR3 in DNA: TGTGCTCTTGGGGGGTCCTTTTTCCTACTCATGGGGTTAGTAACCGATAAACTCATCTTT. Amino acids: CALGGSFFLLMGLVTDKLIF.

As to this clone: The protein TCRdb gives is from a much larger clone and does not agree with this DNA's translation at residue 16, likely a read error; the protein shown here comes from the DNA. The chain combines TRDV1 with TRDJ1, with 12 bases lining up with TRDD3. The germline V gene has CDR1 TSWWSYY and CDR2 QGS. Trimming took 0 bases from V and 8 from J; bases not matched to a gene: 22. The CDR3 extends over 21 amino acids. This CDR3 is CALGELVPSYMNWGIPFKLIF. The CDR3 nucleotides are TGTGCTCTTGGGGAACTGGTGCCTTCCTATATGAACTGGGGGATACCTTTCAAACTCATCTTT.

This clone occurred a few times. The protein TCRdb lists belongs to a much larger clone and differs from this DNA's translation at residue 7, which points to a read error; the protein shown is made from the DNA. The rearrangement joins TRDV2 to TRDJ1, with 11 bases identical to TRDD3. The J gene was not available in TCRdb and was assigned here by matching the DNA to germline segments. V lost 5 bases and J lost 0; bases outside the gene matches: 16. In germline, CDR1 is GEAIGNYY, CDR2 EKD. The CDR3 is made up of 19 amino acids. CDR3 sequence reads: CACAPASLLGDKNTDKLIF. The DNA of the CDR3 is TGTGCCTGTGCCCCTGCCTCCCTACTGGGGGATAAAAACACCGATAAACTCATCTTT.

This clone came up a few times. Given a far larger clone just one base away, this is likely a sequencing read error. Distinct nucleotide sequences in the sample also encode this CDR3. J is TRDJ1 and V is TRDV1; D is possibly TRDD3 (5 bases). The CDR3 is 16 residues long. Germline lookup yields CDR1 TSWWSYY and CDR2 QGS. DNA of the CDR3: TGTGCTCTTGGGGAACGGGGCTTCTCGGGGACCGACAAACTCATCTTT. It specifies CALGERGFSGTDKLIF.

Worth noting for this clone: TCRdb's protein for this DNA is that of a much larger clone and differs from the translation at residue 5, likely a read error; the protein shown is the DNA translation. This CDR3 reads CACDAGGYGTDKLIF. In DNA form, the CDR3 reads TGTGCCTGTGACGCTGGGGGATACGGGACCGATAAACTCATCTTT. V is TRDV2 and J is TRDJ1; 12 positions match TRDD3. Since TCRdb gives no J gene, matching the DNA to germline was used here to assign it. Looked up from germline, CDR1 is GEAIGNYY and CDR2 is EKD. V shed 3 bases, J shed 2 bases, and the junction held 3 bases outside the gene matches. This CDR3 contains 15 residues.

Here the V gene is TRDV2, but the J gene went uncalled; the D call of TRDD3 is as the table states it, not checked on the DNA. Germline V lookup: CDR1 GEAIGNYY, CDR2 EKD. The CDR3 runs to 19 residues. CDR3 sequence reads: CACDTVTYWGIRDTDKLIF. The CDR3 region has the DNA TGTGCCTGTGACACCGTAACCTACTGGGGGATACGTGACACCGATAAACTCATCTTC.

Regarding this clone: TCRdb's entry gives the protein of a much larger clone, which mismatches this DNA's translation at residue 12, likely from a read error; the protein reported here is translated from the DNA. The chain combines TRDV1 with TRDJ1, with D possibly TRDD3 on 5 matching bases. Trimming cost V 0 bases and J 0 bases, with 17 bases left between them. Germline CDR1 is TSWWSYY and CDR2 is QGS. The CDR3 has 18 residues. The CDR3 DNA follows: TGTGCTCTTGGGGAACTAGTTCCCTGGGAGCCGCACACCGATAAACTCATCTTT. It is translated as CALGELVPWEPHTDKLIF.

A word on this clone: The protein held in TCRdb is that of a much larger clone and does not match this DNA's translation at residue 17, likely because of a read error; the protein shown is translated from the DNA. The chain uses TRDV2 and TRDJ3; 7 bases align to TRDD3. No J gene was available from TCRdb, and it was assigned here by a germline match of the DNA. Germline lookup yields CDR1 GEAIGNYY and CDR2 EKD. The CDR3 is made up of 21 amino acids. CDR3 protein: CACDKVAPGGSSSWDTQQMFF. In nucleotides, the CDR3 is TGTGCCTGTGACAAAGTAGCTCCCGGGGGATCTAGCTCCTGGGACACCCAACAGATGTTTTTC.

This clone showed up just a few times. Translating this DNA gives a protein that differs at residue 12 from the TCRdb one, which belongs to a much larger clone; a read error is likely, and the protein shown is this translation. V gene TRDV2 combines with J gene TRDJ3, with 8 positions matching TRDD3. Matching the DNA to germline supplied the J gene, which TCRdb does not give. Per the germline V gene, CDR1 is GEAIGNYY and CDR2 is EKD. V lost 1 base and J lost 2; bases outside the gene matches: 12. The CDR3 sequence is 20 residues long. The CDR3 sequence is CACDTLGDFTLPWDTRQMFF. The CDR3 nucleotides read TGTGCCTGTGACACTCTGGGGGACTTCACCCTCCCCTGGGACACCCGACAGATGTTTTTC.

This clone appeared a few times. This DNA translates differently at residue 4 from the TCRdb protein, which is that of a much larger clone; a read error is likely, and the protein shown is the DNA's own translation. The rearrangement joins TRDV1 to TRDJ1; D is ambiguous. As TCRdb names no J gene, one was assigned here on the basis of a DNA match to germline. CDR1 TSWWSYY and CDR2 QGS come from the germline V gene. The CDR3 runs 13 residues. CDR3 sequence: CALEEVIHDKLIF. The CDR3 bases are TGTGCTCTTGAGGAAGTAATTCACGATAAACTCATCTTT.

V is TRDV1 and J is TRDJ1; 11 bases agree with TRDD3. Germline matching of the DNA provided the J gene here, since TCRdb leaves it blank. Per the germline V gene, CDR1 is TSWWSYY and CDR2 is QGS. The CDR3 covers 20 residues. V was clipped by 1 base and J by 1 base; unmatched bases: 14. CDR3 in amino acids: CALGEPNSTGWGIRTDKLIF. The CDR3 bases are TGTGCTCTTGGGGAACCCAATTCCACCGGGTGGGGGATACGCACCGATAAACTCATCTTT.

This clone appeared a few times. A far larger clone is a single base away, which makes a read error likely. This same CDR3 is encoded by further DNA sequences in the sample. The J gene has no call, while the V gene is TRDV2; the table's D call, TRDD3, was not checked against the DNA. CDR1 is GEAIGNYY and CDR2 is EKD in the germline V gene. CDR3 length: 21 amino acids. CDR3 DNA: TGTGCCTGTGACACCGGAATCTACGCGCTGGGGACTCAGAGGTACACCGATAAACTCATCTTC. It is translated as CACDTGIYALGTQRYTDKLIF.

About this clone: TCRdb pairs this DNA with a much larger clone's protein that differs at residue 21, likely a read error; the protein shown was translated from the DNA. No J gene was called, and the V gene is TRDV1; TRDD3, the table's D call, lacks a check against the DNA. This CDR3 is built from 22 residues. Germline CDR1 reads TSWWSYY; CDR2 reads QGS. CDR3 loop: CALGNAFTREWGIRRLTDKLTF. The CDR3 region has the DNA TGTGCTCTTGGGAACGCCTTTACACGAGAATGGGGGATACGCAGGTTGACCGATAAACTCACCTTT.

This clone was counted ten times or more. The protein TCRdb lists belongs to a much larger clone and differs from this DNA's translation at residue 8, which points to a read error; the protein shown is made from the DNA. The CDR3: CACDPRSFWDTRQMFF. The CDR3 DNA follows: TGTGCCTGTGACCCGCGGAGCTTCTGGGACACCCGACAGATGTTTTTC. This chain uses TRDV2 with TRDJ3; D gene unclear. V shed 3 bases and J shed 3 bases, with 11 bases lying between them. From germline, CDR1 is GEAIGNYY and CDR2 EKD. This CDR3 is 16 amino acids long.

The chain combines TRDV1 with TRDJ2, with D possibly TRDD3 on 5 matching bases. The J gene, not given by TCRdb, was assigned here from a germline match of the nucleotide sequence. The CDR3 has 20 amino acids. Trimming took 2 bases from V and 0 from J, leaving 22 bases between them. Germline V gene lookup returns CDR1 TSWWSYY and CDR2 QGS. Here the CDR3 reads CALGESLIGGPSPLTAQLFF. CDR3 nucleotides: TGTGCTCTTGGGGAATCCCTTATCGGGGGCCCCTCCCCTTTGACAGCACAACTCTTCTTT.

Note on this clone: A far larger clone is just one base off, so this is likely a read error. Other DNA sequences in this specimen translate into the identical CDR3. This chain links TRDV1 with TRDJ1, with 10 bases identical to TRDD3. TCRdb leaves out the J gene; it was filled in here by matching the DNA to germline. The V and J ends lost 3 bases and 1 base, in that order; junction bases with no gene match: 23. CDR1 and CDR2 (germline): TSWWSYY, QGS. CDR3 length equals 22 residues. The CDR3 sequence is CALGERGSYDIWGIQRTDKLIF. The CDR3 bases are TGTGCTCTTGGGGAGCGAGGCTCCTACGATATTTGGGGGATACAGCGCACCGATAAACTCATCTTT.

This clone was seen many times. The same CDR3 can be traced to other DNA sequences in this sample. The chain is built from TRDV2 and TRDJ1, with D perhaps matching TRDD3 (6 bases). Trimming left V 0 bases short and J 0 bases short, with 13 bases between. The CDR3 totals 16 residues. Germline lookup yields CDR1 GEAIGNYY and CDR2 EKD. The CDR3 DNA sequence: TGTGCCTGTGACACCGTTGGTGGGGATGACACCGATAAACTCATCTTT. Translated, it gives CACDTVGGDDTDKLIF.

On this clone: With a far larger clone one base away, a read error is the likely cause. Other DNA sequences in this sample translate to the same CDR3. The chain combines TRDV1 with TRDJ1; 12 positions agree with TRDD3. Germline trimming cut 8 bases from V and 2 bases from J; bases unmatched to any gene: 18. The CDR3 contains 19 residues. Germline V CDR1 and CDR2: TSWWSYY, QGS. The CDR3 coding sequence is TGTGCTCTTCTCTTCCTACGATGGACTGGGGGATACTCGACCGATAAACTCATCTTT. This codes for CALLFLRWTGGYSTDKLIF.

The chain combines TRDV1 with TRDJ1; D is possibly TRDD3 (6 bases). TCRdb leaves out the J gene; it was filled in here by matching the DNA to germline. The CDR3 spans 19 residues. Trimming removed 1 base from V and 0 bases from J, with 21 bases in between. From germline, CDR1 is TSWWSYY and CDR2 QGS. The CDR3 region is CALGERPLGAEVYTDKLIF. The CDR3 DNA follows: TGTGCTCTTGGGGAACGACCTTTGGGGGCCGAGGTGTACACCGATAAACTCATCTTT.

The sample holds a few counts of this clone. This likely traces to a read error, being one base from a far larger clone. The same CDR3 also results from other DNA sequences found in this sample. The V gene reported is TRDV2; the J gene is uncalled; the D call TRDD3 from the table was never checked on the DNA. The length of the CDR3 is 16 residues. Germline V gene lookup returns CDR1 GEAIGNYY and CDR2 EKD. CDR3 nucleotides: TGTGCCTGTGACACCGTTGGGGGAGCTTTGACAGCACAGCTCTTCTTT. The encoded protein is CACDTVGGALTAQLFF.

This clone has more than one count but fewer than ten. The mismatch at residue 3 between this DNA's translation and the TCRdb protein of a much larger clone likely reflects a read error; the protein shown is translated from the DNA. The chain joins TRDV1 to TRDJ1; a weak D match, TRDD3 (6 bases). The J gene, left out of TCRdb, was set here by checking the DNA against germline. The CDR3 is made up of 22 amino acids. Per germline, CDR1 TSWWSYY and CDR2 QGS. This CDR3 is CAPGEPPDSTGTRPILADKLIF. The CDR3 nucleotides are TGTGCTCCTGGGGAACCCCCGGATTCCACGGGGACTAGGCCGATTTTGGCCGATAAACTCATCTTT.

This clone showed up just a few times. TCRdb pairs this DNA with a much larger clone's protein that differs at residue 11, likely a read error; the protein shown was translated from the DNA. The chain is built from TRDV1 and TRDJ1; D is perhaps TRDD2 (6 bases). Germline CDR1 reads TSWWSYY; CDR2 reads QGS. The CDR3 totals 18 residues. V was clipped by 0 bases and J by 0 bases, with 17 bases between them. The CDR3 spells CALGELGSYTRNTDKLIF. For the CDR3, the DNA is TGTGCTCTTGGGGAACTAGGATCCTACACCCGCAACACCGATAAACTCATCTTT.

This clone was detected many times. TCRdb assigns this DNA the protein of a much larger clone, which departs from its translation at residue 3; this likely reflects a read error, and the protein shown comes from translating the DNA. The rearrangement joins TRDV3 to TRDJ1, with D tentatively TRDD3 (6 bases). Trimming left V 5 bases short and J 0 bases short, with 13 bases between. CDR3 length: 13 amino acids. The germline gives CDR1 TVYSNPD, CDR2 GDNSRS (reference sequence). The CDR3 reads CALSGEYTDKLIF. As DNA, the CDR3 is TGTGCCCTTTCTGGGGAATACACCGATAAACTCATCTTT.